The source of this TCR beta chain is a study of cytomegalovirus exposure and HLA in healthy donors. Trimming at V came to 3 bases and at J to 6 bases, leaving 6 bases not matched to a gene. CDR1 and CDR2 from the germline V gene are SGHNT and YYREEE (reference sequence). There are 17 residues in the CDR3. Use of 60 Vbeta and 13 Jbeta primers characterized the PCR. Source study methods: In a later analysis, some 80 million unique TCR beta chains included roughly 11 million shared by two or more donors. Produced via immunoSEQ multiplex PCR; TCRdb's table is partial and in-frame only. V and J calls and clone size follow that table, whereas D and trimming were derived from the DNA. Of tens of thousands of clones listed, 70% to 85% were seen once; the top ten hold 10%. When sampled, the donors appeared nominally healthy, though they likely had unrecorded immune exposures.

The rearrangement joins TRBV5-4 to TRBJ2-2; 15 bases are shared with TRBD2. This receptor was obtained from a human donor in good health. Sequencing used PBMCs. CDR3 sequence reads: CASSSPGTSGRSGELFF. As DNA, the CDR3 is TGTGCCAGCAGCTCGCCGGGGACTAGCGGGAGGTCCGGGGAGCTGTTTTTT.